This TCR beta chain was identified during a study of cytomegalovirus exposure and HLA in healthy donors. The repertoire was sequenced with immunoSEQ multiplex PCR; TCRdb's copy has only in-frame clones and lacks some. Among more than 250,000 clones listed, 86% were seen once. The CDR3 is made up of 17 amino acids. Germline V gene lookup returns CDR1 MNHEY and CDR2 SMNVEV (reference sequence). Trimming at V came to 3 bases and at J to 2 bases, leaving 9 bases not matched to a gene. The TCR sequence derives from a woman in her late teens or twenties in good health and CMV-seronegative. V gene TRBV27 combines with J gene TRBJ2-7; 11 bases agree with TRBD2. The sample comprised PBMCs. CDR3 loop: CASSFSPPGLAAYEQYF. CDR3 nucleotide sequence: TGTGCCAGCAGTTTTTCCCCTCCGGGACTAGCGGCCTACGAGCAGTACTTC.